The 18 T cell receptor beta chains given below trace back to one sample, sequenced in a study of cytomegalovirus exposure and HLA in healthy donors. The study ran its PCR with 60 Vbeta and 13 Jbeta primers. Some clones are missing from TCRdb's copy, which holds only in-frame ones; the method was immunoSEQ multiplex PCR. The sample has hundreds of thousands of clones; just over 75% are singletons. The sequencing sample was made of PBMCs. These receptors were taken from a woman aged 60 to 75 in good health and CMV-seropositive.

V and J are TRBV29-1 and TRBJ1-1; 7 bases fit TRBD1. Germline CDR1 reads SQVTM; CDR2 reads ANQGSEA. The ends lost 4 bases at V and 5 bases at J; junction bases unmatched: 4. This CDR3 contains 12 residues. This CDR3 reads CSVGQGRTEAFF. CDR3 bases: TGCAGCGTTGGACAGGGTAGGACTGAAGCTTTCTTT.

The rearrangement uses TRBV6-6 and TRBJ2-2; D possibly corresponds to TRBD1 (5 bases). Germline V gene data show CDR1 as MNHNY and CDR2 as SVGAGI (reference sequence). V lost 7 bases and J lost 4, with 13 bases in between. The CDR3 is 14 residues long. This CDR3 reads CASTFDSTTGELFF. The CDR3 coding sequence is TGTGCCAGCACCTTCGACAGCACCACCGGGGAGCTGTTTTTT.

The chain is built from TRBV15 and TRBJ1-3; D may be TRBD1 (5 bases). Trimming took 5 bases from V and 2 from J, leaving 16 bases between them. From germline, CDR1 is LNHNV and CDR2 YYDKDF (reference sequence). This CDR3 has 16 residues. CDR3 in DNA: TGTGCCACCAGCCGAAGGGGCGACCTCCCTGGAAACACCATATATTTT. Its protein product is CATSRRGDLPGNTIYF.

V and J are TRBV19 and TRBJ2-2; 14 bases fit TRBD2. There are 16 residues in the CDR3. Germline V gene lookup returns CDR1 LNHDA and CDR2 SQIVND (reference sequence). Trimming cost V 6 bases and J 5 bases; bases outside gene matches: 5. CDR3 nucleotide sequence: TGTGCCAGTAGAACCGGGACTAGCGGGAGTACCGGGGAGCTGTTTTTT. Encoded protein: CASRTGTSGSTGELFF. The whole variable domain, remainder taken from reference TRBV19 and TRBJ2-2, is DGGITQSPKYLFRKEGQNVTLSCEQNLNHDAMYWYRQDPGQGLRLIYYSQIVNDFQKGDIAEGYSVSREKKESFPLTVTSAQKNPTAFYLCASRTGTSGSTGELFFGEGSRLTVL.

V is TRBV5-4 and J is TRBJ2-3; 11 bases align to TRBD2. This CDR3 is built from 15 residues. Germline CDR1 SGHNT, CDR2 YYREEE (reference sequence). Unmatched junction bases numbered 3, after V lost 1 base and J lost 5 bases. The CDR3 sequence is CASSLPGTSGDTQYF. CDR3 DNA sequence: TGTGCCAGCAGCTTGCCCGGGACTAGCGGAGATACGCAGTATTTT.

This clone was found once. CDR3 sequence (DNA): TGTGCCAGCAGTCCTCCGGGCGGGAGGGAGGACGAGCAGTACTTC. This encodes CASSPPGGREDEQYF. The chain links TRBV11-2 to TRBJ2-7, with 9 bases that match TRBD2. The CDR3 is 15 residues long. The V segment lost 6 bases and the J segment 5 bases; nucleotides outside the gene matches: 11. Germline V CDR1 and CDR2: SGHAT, FQNNGV.

This clone showed up just once. The chain recombines TRBV27 with TRBJ2-1, with TRBD2 matching 8 bases. This CDR3 is 15 amino acids long. From germline, CDR1 is MNHEY and CDR2 SMNVEV (reference sequence). Trimming at V came to 4 bases and at J to 4 bases, leaving 6 bases not matched to a gene. CDR3 protein: CASSSGLAGYNEQFF. The DNA for the CDR3 is TGTGCCAGCAGTTCCGGACTAGCAGGGTACAATGAGCAGTTCTTC.

The chain combines TRBV18 with TRBJ1-5; the D is unclear. The germline V gene encodes CDR1 KGHSH and CDR2 LQKENI. The CDR3 is 14 residues long. V was trimmed by 6 bases and J by 1 base, leaving 10 bases between them. CDR3 DNA sequence: TGTGCCAGCTCCCCTTTGGAGAGCAATCAGCCCCAGCATTTT. Its protein is CASSPLESNQPQHF. Using reference TRBV18 and TRBJ1-5 for the parts outside the CDR3, the full variable domain is NAGVMQNPRHLVRRRGQEARLRCSPMKGHSHVYWYRQLPEEGLKFMVYLQKENIIDESGMPKERFSAEFPKEGPSILRIQQVVRGDSAAYFCASSPLESNQPQHFGDGTRLSIL.

The V and J genes are TRBV10-1 and TRBJ2-1; 11 bases align to TRBD2. With 6 bases clipped from V and 5 bases from J, the junction kept 6 bases outside the gene matches. The CDR3 runs to 15 residues. The germline V gene encodes CDR1 WNHNN and CDR2 SYGVQD (reference sequence). The CDR3 DNA is TGCGCCAGCAGCGGAGGGACTAGCGGTCACAATGAGCAGTTCTTC. As protein: CASSGGTSGHNEQFF.

This clone was detected a few times. This chain links TRBV6-6 with TRBJ2-3, with 8 bases aligning to TRBD2. In germline, CDR1 is MNHNY, CDR2 SVGAGI (reference sequence). The CDR3 is 16 residues long. V trimming: 6 bases; J trimming: 5 bases; junction bases outside the gene matches: 13. The CDR3 nucleotides read TGTGCCAGCAGGTCACCTACTAGCGGCCTCCTAGATACGCAGTATTTT. The encoded protein is CASRSPTSGLLDTQYF.

The chain uses TRBV25-1 and TRBJ2-2; the D gene is possibly TRBD2 (6 bases). CDR1 is MGHDK, CDR2 SYGVNS, per germline. The CDR3 is 15 amino acids. V was pared by 1 base and J by 6 bases, with 12 bases between. CDR3 DNA: TGTGCCAGCAGTGAATTAGGGCGGGGTTCCGGGGAGCTGTTTTTT. This sequence encodes CASSELGRGSGELFF.

The chain combines TRBV6-6 with TRBJ1-1; maybe TRBD1 (5 bases). Germline V gives CDR1 MNHNY, CDR2 SVGAGI (reference sequence). V was shortened by 0 bases and J by 3 bases, with 8 bases between the two germline ends. This CDR3 is 14 amino acids long. The CDR3 loop is CASSYSKGDTEAFF. The CDR3 nucleotides read TGTGCCAGCAGTTACTCGAAAGGGGACACTGAAGCTTTCTTT.

In this sample, this clone turned up a few times. The chain links TRBV5-3 to TRBJ1-5; tentatively, D is TRBD1 (6 bases). TRBV5-3 qualifies as an ORF whose function is uncertain. V dropped 0 bases and J dropped 0 bases, with 16 bases sitting between them. This CDR3 is 18 amino acids long. In DNA form, the CDR3 reads TGTGCCAGAAGCTTGGTGGGACACGAACGCGATAGCAATCAGCCCCAGCATTTT. Its translation is CARSLVGHERDSNQPQHF.

The sample holds one count of this clone. The chain links TRBV5-4 to TRBJ1-2, with TRBD1 identical over 9 bases. The CDR3 totals 16 residues. The V gene's germline CDR1 is SGHNT and CDR2 YYREEE (reference sequence). J lost 7 bases, V lost 4 bases, and 14 bases had no gene match. In DNA, the CDR3 is TGTGCCAGCAGCCTGGGATTACGACAGGGGGGAGTTGGCTACACCTTC. It encodes CASSLGLRQGGVGYTF.

This chain joins TRBV2 and TRBJ2-7; the match to TRBD1 covers 10 bases. V gave up 4 bases and J gave up 3 bases; unmatched junction bases: 3. The CDR3 totals 14 residues. CDR1 and CDR2 from the germline V gene are SNHLY and FYNNEI. The CDR3 is CASSARTGGYEQYF. Here the CDR3 DNA reads TGTGCCAGCAGTGCGCGGACAGGGGGCTACGAGCAGTACTTC.

J is TRBJ1-1 and V is TRBV27, with D possibly being TRBD1 (6 bases). Germline V gives CDR1 MNHEY, CDR2 SMNVEV (reference sequence). The V gene lost 4 bases and the J gene lost 0 bases, with 18 bases spanning the gap. This CDR3 is 17 amino acids long. This CDR3 is CASSSTWGGLMNTEAFF. CDR3 sequence (DNA): TGTGCCAGCAGTTCAACTTGGGGGGGGCTCATGAACACTGAAGCTTTCTTT.

The chain couples TRBV14 to TRBJ1-2, with 8 positions matching TRBD1. The CDR3 totals 17 residues. Germline V gene data show CDR1 as SGHDN and CDR2 as FVKESK. Unmatched junction bases numbered 7, after V lost 0 bases and J lost 1 base. CDR3 sequence (DNA): TGTGCCAGCAGCCAAGAAGGCAGGGGGCGTTTTAACTATGGCTACACCTTC. Amino acid sequence: CASSQEGRGRFNYGYTF.

In regard to this clone: Other DNA sequences in the sample encode the same CDR3. The V call is TRBV27, the J call TRBJ1-5; D might be TRBD1 (5 bases). CDR3 length: 13 residues. Trimming left V 3 bases short and J 7 bases short, with 10 bases between. Germline CDR1 is MNHEY and CDR2 is SMNVEV (reference sequence). The CDR3 region is CASSLGGGQPQHF. The CDR3 DNA reads TGTGCCAGCAGTTTGGGGGGTGGACAGCCCCAGCATTTT.